Presented here are 11 T cell receptor beta chains from one specimen sequenced in a study of patients and donors after allogeneic stem cell transplantation. One entry per CDR3 protein results from TCRdb running MiXCR on the RT-PCR reads. The table lists hundreds of thousands of distinct CDR3 sequences, 13% to 15% of them singletons. Source material: blood, either unsorted or a sorted T cell fraction (not recorded which). All receptors derive from a human donor who was either an allogeneic HSCT recipient or a stem cell or donor lymphocyte infusion donor (not recorded which). It is not recorded whose cells these are; they may come from a transplant donor.

This clonotype was observed at least ten times. The gene calls are TRBV28 and TRBJ1-2; 12 bases are a match to TRBD1. The junction had 10 bases not matched to a gene; V was cut back by 5 bases and J by 3 bases. The CDR3 extends over 17 amino acids. Germline V gives CDR1 MDHEN, CDR2 SYDVKM. The DNA of the CDR3 is TGTGCCAGCAGTCCGGCCGGGACAGGGGGCGCTCACTATGGCTACACCTTC. It encodes CASSPAGTGGAHYGYTF.

This clonotype appeared a few times. The gene calls are TRBV4-2 and TRBJ2-7; 9 bases agree with TRBD1. The J segment lost 3 bases and the V segment lost 4 bases, leaving 4 bases of the junction unmatched. Germline CDR1 LGHNA, CDR2 YNFKEQ. The CDR3 runs to 14 residues. CDR3 amino acids: CASSLGDRDYEQYF. For the CDR3, the DNA is TGTGCCAGCAGCCTTGGGGACAGGGACTACGAGCAGTACTTC.

This clonotype was counted at least ten times. The CDR3 loop is CASSDRDRGKTEQFF. CDR3 sequence (DNA): TGTGCCAGCAGTGACCGGGACAGGGGGAAAACTGAGCAGTTCTTC. The chain recombines TRBV12-3 or TRBV12-4 with TRBJ2-1, with 11 bases lining up with TRBD1. Germline trimming cut 5 bases from V and 9 bases from J; bases unmatched to any gene: 9. The CDR3 loop spans 15 amino acids.

This chain connects TRBV12-3 or TRBV12-4 to TRBJ1-2, with a weak D call TRBD1 (5 bases). CDR3 size: 15 residues. V was cut by 6 bases and J by 5 bases, with 19 bases left in between. CDR3 amino acids: CASSNVSWGLYGYTF. CDR3 coding DNA: TGTGCCAGCAGCAACGTCTCGTGGGGACTATATGGCTACACCTTC.

This clonotype was recorded many times. V is TRBV18 and J is TRBJ1-1, with D unresolved. The germline V and J ends were trimmed by 3 bases and 0 bases, with 14 bases remaining between them. This CDR3 has 16 residues. Germline V gene sequence: CDR1 KGHSH, CDR2 LQKENI. CDR3 region: CASSPTDGAMNTEAFF. The CDR3 nucleotides read TGTGCCAGCTCACCCACGGACGGAGCTATGAACACTGAAGCTTTCTTT.

This clonotype showed up just a few times. The chain joins TRBV27 to TRBJ1-4; no clear D gene. The germline V gene has CDR1 MNHEY and CDR2 SMNVEV (reference sequence). The V end lost 0 bases, the J end lost 4 bases, and 12 bases lay between the germline ends. The CDR3 has 16 residues. Here the CDR3 reads CASSLSNLPVNEKLFF. As DNA, the CDR3 is TGTGCCAGCAGTTTATCGAATTTGCCAGTTAATGAAAAACTGTTTTTT.

There are many counts of this clonotype. The chain employs TRBV5-1 and TRBJ2-2, with a tentative D call TRBD2 (6 bases). V lost 0 bases and J 4 bases, leaving 10 bases between the germline ends. Germline V lookup: CDR1 SGHRS, CDR2 YFSETQ. CDR3 length: 15 residues. This CDR3 reads CASSLDSGGTGELFF. The DNA of the CDR3 is TGCGCCAGCAGCTTGGATTCCGGGGGCACCGGGGAGCTGTTTTTT.

The table lists this clonotype with a few counts. The J gene is TRBJ2-2, the V gene TRBV5-1; 12 bases match TRBD2. J gave up 2 bases and V 3 bases, and 5 bases lay outside the gene matches. There are 17 residues in the CDR3. The germline gives CDR1 SGHRS, CDR2 YFSETQ. The CDR3 reads CASSSGLAGPNTGELFF. In DNA form, the CDR3 reads TGCGCCAGCAGCTCCGGACTAGCGGGACCAAACACCGGGGAGCTGTTTTTT.

This clonotype was seen repeatedly, ten times or more. V and J are TRBV4-2 and TRBJ2-5, with D uncertain. V was pared by 0 bases and J by 4 bases, with 9 bases between. CDR3 length: 14 amino acids. Per the germline V gene, CDR1 is LGHNA and CDR2 is YNFKEQ. CDR3 amino acids: CASSQDGRGETQYF. In nucleotides, the CDR3 is TGTGCCAGCAGCCAAGATGGAAGAGGAGAGACCCAGTACTTC.

This clonotype has only a few counts. The genes are TRBV20-1 and TRBJ2-1; D gene ambiguous. Looked up from germline, CDR1 is DFQATT and CDR2 is SNEGSKA (reference sequence). The CDR3 has 14 amino acids. V was cut by 1 base and J by 3 bases, with 10 bases left in between. CDR3 sequence (DNA): TGCAGTGCTAGAGCCCCCGACTTCTACAATGAGCAGTTCTTC. This sequence encodes CSARAPDFYNEQFF.

This chain joins TRBV5-1 and TRBJ2-4; TRBD1 aligns across 9 bases. Trimming cost V 2 bases and J 4 bases; bases outside gene matches: 7. Germline V gene sequence: CDR1 SGHRS, CDR2 YFSETQ. The CDR3 runs 16 residues. The CDR3 is CASSLRVGTGKNIQYF. The DNA of the CDR3 is TGCGCCAGCAGCTTACGAGTCGGGACAGGGAAAAACATTCAGTACTTC.